This T cell receptor (beta chain) was obtained from a study of blood T cells in healthy people across ages. Study at large: About one barcoded beta molecule per two T cells was the capture yield of template switching.

Whole-study results and caveats: Versus aged donors, long-lived donors had higher diversity and more naive CD4+ cells. The CMV status of each donor remained undetermined, and this could have confounded shifts in expanded clonotypes. TCR beta diversity tracked closely with naive T cell percentage.

Germline CDR1 SNHLY, CDR2 FYNNEI. The V gene end was trimmed by 0 bases and the J gene end by 2 bases; junction bases not matched to a gene: 3. This CDR3 spans 17 amino acids. It was with a sample-barcoded 5' primer and a J-beta primer mix that a second PCR of roughly 6 to 12 cycles was run. MiXCR, applied by TCRdb to the 5' RACE reads, yields one record per CDR3 protein. Altogether around 2 million distinct CDR3 sequences are present, about 39% being singletons, with the ten largest covering roughly 24%. Note on this clonotype: Its antigen is still unknown.

The clonotype comes from a human donor in good health. Sequencing input: blood. V usage is TRBV2 and J usage is TRBJ1-6, with 8 bases lining up with TRBD1. CDR3: CASSEATGATYNSPLHF. CDR3 DNA: TGTGCCAGCAGTGAAGCGACAGGGGCCACCTATAATTCACCCCTCCACTTT.